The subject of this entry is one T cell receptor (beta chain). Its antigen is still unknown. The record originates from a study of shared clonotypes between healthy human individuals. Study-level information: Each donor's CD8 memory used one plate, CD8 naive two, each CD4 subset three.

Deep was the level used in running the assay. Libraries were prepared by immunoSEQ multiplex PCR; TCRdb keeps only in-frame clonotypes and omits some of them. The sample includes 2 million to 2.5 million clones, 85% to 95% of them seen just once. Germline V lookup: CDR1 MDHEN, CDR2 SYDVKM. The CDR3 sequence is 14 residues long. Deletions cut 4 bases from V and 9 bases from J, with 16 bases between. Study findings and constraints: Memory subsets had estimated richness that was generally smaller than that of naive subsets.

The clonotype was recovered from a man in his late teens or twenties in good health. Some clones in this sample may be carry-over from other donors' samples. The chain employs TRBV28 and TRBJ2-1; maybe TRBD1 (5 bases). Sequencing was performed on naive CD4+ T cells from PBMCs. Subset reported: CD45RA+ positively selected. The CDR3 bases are TGTGCCAGCAGTTATGCACAGGCAAAACCTGAGCAGTTCTTC. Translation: CASSYAQAKPEQFF.